The entry that follows covers one TCR beta chain sequence. The antigen is undetermined. Germline V lookup: CDR1 SEHNR, CDR2 FQNEAQ (reference sequence). The V and J ends lost 5 bases and 8 bases respectively, with 12 bases between them. The CDR3 length is 12 residues. This sample was taken from a study of T cells after yellow fever vaccination. Study context: Preparation of the low-cell-number fractions used SMART-Seq v4 Ultra Low Input. Broader study findings: The study re-detected most primary-vaccination clones after the booster (96% CD4, approximately 88% CD8). Clonotypes shared by both compartments, CD4 and CD8, made up a small share.

Universal primer sites and UMIs were introduced during 5'RACE template-switching synthesis of TCR cDNA. Each CDR3 protein gets one entry after TCRdb re-called the 5' RACE reads with MiXCR. Among 450,000 to 550,000 distinct CDR3 sequences listed, approximately 21% were seen once. The source of this sequence is a man aged 30 to 39 who received the YFV17D yellow fever vaccine. This sample comprised PBMCs, obtained 15 days after the yellow fever booster vaccination. The J gene is TRBJ1-1, the V gene TRBV7-9, with a weak D call TRBD1 (5 bases). The CDR3 spells CASSPAGGEAFF. In DNA form, the CDR3 reads TGTGCCAGCAGCCCAGCGGGGGGGGAAGCTTTCTTT.